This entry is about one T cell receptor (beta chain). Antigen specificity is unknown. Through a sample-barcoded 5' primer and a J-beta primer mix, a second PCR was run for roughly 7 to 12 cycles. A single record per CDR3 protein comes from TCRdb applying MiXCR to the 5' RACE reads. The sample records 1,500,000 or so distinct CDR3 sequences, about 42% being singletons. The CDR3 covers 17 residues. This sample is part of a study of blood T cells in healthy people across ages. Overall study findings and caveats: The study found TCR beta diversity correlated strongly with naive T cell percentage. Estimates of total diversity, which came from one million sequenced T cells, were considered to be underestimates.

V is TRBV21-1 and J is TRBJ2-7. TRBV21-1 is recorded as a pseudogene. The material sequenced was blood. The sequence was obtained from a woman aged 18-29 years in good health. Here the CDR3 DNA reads TGTGCCAGCAGCAAAGTCCCTTGTGGAGTTTCTTCCTACGAGCAGTACTTC. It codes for CASSKVPCGVSSYEQYF.